Listed here are 5 T cell receptor beta chains from one sample, sequenced in a study of cytomegalovirus exposure and HLA in healthy donors. The PCR used 60 Vbeta and 13 Jbeta primers. Clones were sequenced by immunoSEQ multiplex PCR, and TCRdb holds only the in-frame ones, with some missing. The repertoire holds some 140,000 clones, with 75% to 85% as singletons. The material sequenced was PBMCs. The receptors come from a female donor in good health and CMV-seronegative.

This clone was seen a handful of times. The chain has TRBV4-1 and TRBJ1-1; TRBD1 is a possible D gene (6 bases). V was trimmed by 1 base and J by 8 bases, leaving 14 bases between them. CDR1 and CDR2 (germline): MGHRA, YSYEKL. The CDR3 loop spans 14 amino acids. CDR3 region: CASSQASGDLEAFF. CDR3 nucleotides: TGCGCCAGCAGCCAAGCATCAGGGGACCTAGAAGCTTTCTTT.

The chain employs TRBV7-9 and TRBJ1-1; 7 nucleotides match TRBD1. The CDR3 is made up of 13 amino acids. With V trimmed by 5 bases and J by 0 bases, 0 bases remained unmatched. Per germline, CDR1 SEHNR and CDR2 FQNEAQ (reference sequence). CDR3 bases: TGTGCCAGCAGCGGACAGGTGAACACTGAAGCTTTCTTT. It is translated as CASSGQVNTEAFF.

The chain couples TRBV2 to TRBJ2-7; TRBD1 aligns across 7 bases. Trimming took 7 bases from V and 3 from J; bases not matched to a gene: 3. The length of the CDR3 is 12 residues. Per germline, CDR1 SNHLY and CDR2 FYNNEI. The CDR3 protein is CASMQGDYEQYF. For the CDR3, the DNA is TGTGCCAGCATGCAGGGGGACTACGAGCAGTACTTC.

V and J are TRBV27 and TRBJ1-1; TRBD1 matches 8 bases. From germline, CDR1 is MNHEY and CDR2 SMNVEV (reference sequence). This CDR3 comprises 14 residues. With 2 bases clipped from V and 3 bases from J, the junction kept 2 bases outside the gene matches. In DNA, the CDR3 is TGTGCCAGCAGTTTAAACAGGGGGGACACTGAAGCTTTCTTT. Its translation is CASSLNRGDTEAFF.

This clone was detected once. This sequence joins TRBV5-4 and TRBJ2-3; 7 bases match TRBD1. Germline loops: CDR1 SGHNT, CDR2 YYREEE (reference sequence). The J segment lost 1 base and the V segment lost 5 bases, leaving 7 bases of the junction unmatched. The CDR3 has 15 residues. CDR3 coding DNA: TGTGCCAGCAGGGCGTGGGGGACAGGCACAGATACGCAGTATTTT. It translates to CASRAWGTGTDTQYF.